The 28 T cell receptor beta chains below were found in one sample sequenced in a study of post-analysis software for immune sequencing data. These receptors' targets are unknown. Presence of unique molecular identifiers characterized the TCR beta cDNA libraries. A single record per CDR3 protein comes from TCRdb applying MiXCR to the PCR reads. The sample contains roughly 580,000 distinct CDR3 sequences, 44% of which appear only once. General study findings and limits: TRBV5-6, TRBV5-1 and TRBV20-1 belonged to a set of roughly 5 TRBV segments that were more frequent in patients than controls.

Sequenced: blood. All receptors derive from a girl aged 5-17 years with multiple sclerosis.

The chain is built from TRBV6-5 and TRBJ2-1; D unresolved. The CDR3 contains 15 residues. V lost 6 bases and J 9 bases, leaving 21 bases between the germline ends. Germline V gene sequence: CDR1 MNHEY, CDR2 SVGAGI. The CDR3: CASRPHLTKGGEQFF. DNA for the CDR3: TGTGCCAGCAGACCTCATCTTACCAAAGGCGGTGAGCAGTTCTTC.

This sequence joins TRBV20-1 and TRBJ2-1; TRBD1 aligns across 7 bases. This CDR3 has 12 amino acids. The V gene's germline CDR1 is DFQATT and CDR2 SNEGSKA (reference sequence). The V segment lost 5 bases and the J segment 6 bases; nucleotides outside the gene matches: 4. This CDR3 reads CSADRDSNEQFF. The CDR3 DNA reads as TGCAGTGCTGACAGGGATAGCAATGAGCAGTTCTTC.

The chain combines TRBV7-8 with TRBJ2-7; D gene unclear. Germline V gene sequence: CDR1 SGHVS, CDR2 FQNEAQ. The CDR3 length is 15 residues. V was pared by 0 bases and J by 2 bases, with 11 bases between. The CDR3 loop reads CASSLAGQATYEQYF. In DNA, the CDR3 is TGTGCCAGCAGCTTAGCCGGCCAGGCGACCTACGAGCAGTACTTC.

The CDR3 sequence is CSTSGGATNEQFF. The CDR3 DNA reads as TGCAGCACTAGCGGGGGGGCCACGAATGAGCAGTTCTTC. The chain has TRBV29-1 and TRBJ2-1; 13 positions match TRBD2. The CDR3 totals 13 residues. Germline V lookup: CDR1 SQVTM, CDR2 ANQGSEA. Trimming took 8 bases from V and 7 from J; bases not matched to a gene: 5.

This clonotype was observed a handful of times. The chain employs TRBV20-1 and TRBJ2-1, with 14 bases matching TRBD2. CDR3 length: 16 residues. Germline CDR1 is DFQATT and CDR2 is SNEGSKA (reference sequence). The V gene end was trimmed by 4 bases and the J gene end by 3 bases; junction bases not matched to a gene: 5. The CDR3 sequence: CSATGTSGRNYNEQFF. CDR3 bases: TGCAGTGCTACCGGGACTAGCGGGAGAAACTACAATGAGCAGTTCTTC.

V gene TRBV24-1 combines with J gene TRBJ2-1, with 8 bases lining up with TRBD2. V lost 12 bases to trimming and J lost 3 bases; unmatched junction nucleotides: 6. Per the germline V gene, CDR1 is KGHDR and CDR2 is SFDVKD. The CDR3 runs to 13 residues. The CDR3 sequence: CAASGGSYNEQFF. In DNA form, the CDR3 reads TGTGCCGCGAGCGGGGGAAGCTACAATGAGCAGTTCTTC.

The chain employs TRBV15 and TRBJ2-6, with 8 bases matching TRBD1. V lost 4 bases, J lost 5 bases, and 4 bases stayed unmatched. The CDR3 is made up of 15 amino acids. Germline lookup yields CDR1 LNHNV and CDR2 YYDKDF (reference sequence). The CDR3 bases are TGTGCCACCAGCACTCGGACAGGGCGGGCCAACGTCCTGACTTTC. This codes for CATSTRTGRANVLTF. The variable domain in full, completed from reference TRBV15 and TRBJ2-6, reads DAMVIQNPRYQVTQFGKPVTLSCSQTLNHNVMYWYQQKSSQAPKLLFHYYDKDFNNEADTPDNFQSRRPNTSFCFLDIRSPGLGDTAMYLCATSTRTGRANVLTFGAGSRLTVL.

This chain uses TRBV24-1 with TRBJ2-1, with 10 bases that match TRBD2. Unmatched junction bases numbered 10, after V lost 0 bases and J lost 6 bases. Germline lookup yields CDR1 KGHDR and CDR2 SFDVKD. The CDR3 loop spans 18 amino acids. Here the CDR3 DNA reads TGTGCCACCAGTGATTTGTTAGCGGGGGGCCTTCACTCCAATGAGCAGTTCTTC. It encodes CATSDLLAGGLHSNEQFF.

The sample holds a few counts of this clonotype. The chain is built from TRBV6-5 and TRBJ2-3; 10 bases agree with TRBD2. CDR3 length: 15 amino acids. V shed 2 bases, J shed 2 bases, and the junction held 1 base outside the gene matches. The germline gives CDR1 MNHEY, CDR2 SVGAGI. The CDR3 sequence is CASSYGTSATDTQYF. In nucleotides, the CDR3 is TGTGCCAGCAGTTACGGGACTAGCGCCACAGATACGCAGTATTTT.

Of note for this clonotype: A much larger clone lies one base from this, so it may be a read error. The CDR3: CASSLVDGPPDF. DNA for the CDR3: TGTGCCAGCAGTTTAGTGGACGGCCCCCCGGATTTT. The J gene is TRBJ2-3, the V gene TRBV12-3 or TRBV12-4; D not certain. This CDR3 spans 12 amino acids.

The CDR3 sequence is CSARNTANYGYTF. The CDR3 nucleotides read TGCAGTGCTAGAAATACAGCTAACTATGGCTACACCTTC. The rearrangement joins TRBV20-1 to TRBJ1-2; D unclear. CDR1 and CDR2 from the germline V gene are DFQATT and SNEGSKA (reference sequence). This CDR3 is built from 13 residues. V was pared by 2 bases and J by 0 bases, with 7 bases between.

This clonotype has more than one count but fewer than ten. This chain connects TRBV6-6 to TRBJ2-7; 13 bases match TRBD2. Germline CDR1 is MNHNY and CDR2 is SVGAGI (reference sequence). This CDR3 spans 16 amino acids. Losses at the gene ends were 6 bases for V and 5 bases for J; bases not matched to a gene: 10. DNA of the CDR3: TGTGCCAGCAGCCCACTGGGACTAGCGGGAACCCACGAGCAGTACTTC. It yields the protein CASSPLGLAGTHEQYF.

This chain links TRBV27 with TRBJ2-7; 9 positions match TRBD1. V was pared by 5 bases and J by 0 bases, with 5 bases of the junction left unmatched. Per germline, CDR1 MNHEY and CDR2 SMNVEV (reference sequence). The CDR3 is 15 amino acids. CDR3 residues: CASSPQTGGSYEQYF. CDR3 DNA sequence: TGTGCCAGCAGTCCCCAGACAGGGGGCTCCTACGAGCAGTACTTC.

The chain has TRBV18 and TRBJ1-1; D uncertain. Germline values: CDR1 KGHSH, CDR2 LQKENI. V was pared by 3 bases and J by 3 bases, with 14 bases between. There are 15 residues in the CDR3. The CDR3 reads CASSPPPAKDTEAFF. CDR3 nucleotides: TGTGCCAGCTCACCCCCACCGGCTAAGGACACTGAAGCTTTCTTT.

In its sample, this clonotype was seen a few times. The chain links TRBV12-3 or TRBV12-4 to TRBJ2-1; tentative D call: TRBD1 (5 bases). The CDR3 contains 13 residues. Trimming shortened V by 7 bases and J by 6 bases, and 13 bases separated the two germline ends. CDR3 DNA: TGTGCCAGCACCTCAACCCAGGGCAATGAGCAGTTCTTC. Amino acids: CASTSTQGNEQFF.

The chain combines TRBV12-3 or TRBV12-4 with TRBJ1-2; D unclear. The CDR3 spans 11 residues. The V end lost 10 bases, the J end lost 4 bases, and 10 bases lay between the germline ends. The DNA of the CDR3 is TGTGCCATCAAGGTGGGCTATGGCTACACCTTC. It codes for CAIKVGYGYTF.

The J gene is TRBJ2-3, the V gene TRBV20-1; TRBD2 agrees at 10 bases. Germline trimming cut 6 bases from V and 4 bases from J; bases unmatched to any gene: 7. Germline-derived CDR1 and CDR2 are DFQATT and SNEGSKA (reference sequence). The CDR3 has 14 residues. CDR3 DNA: TGCAGTGCCCCGGGACTAGCGAAGGCAGATACGCAGTATTTT. It translates to CSAPGLAKADTQYF.

This clonotype was seen a handful of times. The chain carries TRBV12-3 or TRBV12-4 and TRBJ2-5; no clear D. The CDR3 runs 13 residues. The ends were cut back, 5 bases at V and 1 base at J, with 8 bases in the middle. The CDR3 reads CASSIRSQETQYF. Here the CDR3 DNA reads TGTGCCAGCAGTATTAGGTCCCAAGAGACCCAGTACTTC.

Only a few counts were recorded for this clonotype. The chain couples TRBV6-6 to TRBJ2-7, with TRBD2 matching over 8 bases. The CDR3 contains 17 residues. CDR1 MNHNY and CDR2 SVGAGI come from the germline V gene (reference sequence). J gave up 0 bases and V 2 bases, and 9 bases lay outside the gene matches. The chain's CDR3 is CASSYPKVAGGSYEQYF. CDR3 DNA sequence: TGTGCCAGCAGTTACCCGAAGGTCGCGGGGGGCTCCTACGAGCAGTACTTC.

This clonotype has a handful of counts. The chain carries TRBV20-1 and TRBJ1-4; D gene unclear. V lost 6 bases and J 4 bases, leaving 9 bases between the germline ends. Looked up from germline, CDR1 is DFQATT and CDR2 is SNEGSKA (reference sequence). CDR3 length: 12 amino acids. The CDR3 DNA sequence: TGCAGTGCCAGGCGGGGTAATGAAAAACTGTTTTTT. Protein: CSARRGNEKLFF.

Note on this clonotype: This may stem from a read error, because a much larger clone lies one nucleotide away. The chain employs TRBV12-3 or TRBV12-4 and TRBJ1-5; 9 bases are a match to TRBD1. The CDR3 is made up of 18 amino acids. CDR3 coding DNA: TGTGCCGGCAGTTTAGACGGGACAGGGCTGAGTAAGGGTCAGCCCCAGCATTTT. It codes for CAGSLDGTGLSKGQPQHF.

This rearrangement joins TRBV24-1 to TRBJ2-1, with TRBD2 matching over 12 bases. Germline V gene sequence: CDR1 KGHDR, CDR2 SFDVKD. The CDR3 has 17 residues. Losses at the gene ends were 4 bases for V and 3 bases for J; bases not matched to a gene: 6. CDR3 in amino acids: CATSESGLAGHYNEQFF. DNA for the CDR3: TGTGCCACCAGTGAATCCGGACTAGCGGGGCACTACAATGAGCAGTTCTTC.

Details on this clonotype: One junction end does not reproduce the germline sequence, and a read error may be involved. This chain uses TRBV4-1 with TRBJ1-4, with 8 bases identical to TRBD1. CDR3 length: 17 residues. The germline CDR1 and CDR2 sequences are MGHRA and YSYEKL. CDR3 bases: TGCGCCGGCAGCCCAAGCCCCATCCCAGGGGGCAATGAAAAACTGTTTTTT. Translation gives CAGSPSPIPGGNEKLFF.

This clonotype was counted only a few times. The V gene is TRBV29-1, the J gene TRBJ2-7; D is undetermined. Per the germline V gene, CDR1 is SQVTM and CDR2 is ANQGSEA. This CDR3 contains 11 residues. Trimming cost V 4 bases and J 1 base, with 5 bases left between them. Written as DNA, the CDR3 is TGCAGCGTTGTGGGGTCCTACGAGCAGTACTTC. This sequence encodes CSVVGSYEQYF.

This chain links TRBV10-3 with TRBJ2-4; 9 bases line up with TRBD1. The end of the DNA is better explained by TRBJ2-7, so the J call may be wrong. The CDR3 length is 16 residues. The germline V gene has CDR1 ENHRY and CDR2 SYGVKD. The CDR3 coding sequence is TGTGCCATCAGTCAAATCCTAGGACAGGGGAGTGACGAGCAGTACTTC. Translating it yields CAISQILGQGSDEQYF.

This clonotype was counted a few times. V and J are TRBV6-5 and TRBJ2-1, with 9 positions matching TRBD1. V lost 6 bases, J lost 5 bases, and 11 bases stayed unmatched. Germline-derived CDR1 and CDR2 are MNHEY and SVGAGI. The CDR3 runs to 16 residues. The CDR3 spells CASSPQGYRGHNEQFF. In nucleotides, the CDR3 is TGTGCCAGCAGCCCACAGGGGTACAGGGGGCACAATGAGCAGTTCTTC.

This clonotype has just a few counts. The chain joins TRBV7-2 to TRBJ1-2; the D gene is possibly TRBD1 (6 bases). The germline V gene encodes CDR1 SGHTA and CDR2 FQGNSA. The CDR3 extends over 14 amino acids. Trimming cost V 2 bases and J 8 bases, with 15 bases left between them. The CDR3 protein is CASSLRGDLGGYTF. Written as DNA, the CDR3 is TGTGCCAGCAGCTTAAGGGGGGATCTGGGCGGCTACACCTTC.

J is TRBJ1-5 and V is TRBV27, with D tentatively TRBD1 (6 bases). CDR3 length: 15 residues. Deletions cut 3 bases from V and 6 bases from J, with 15 bases between. The V gene's germline CDR1 is MNHEY and CDR2 SMNVEV (reference sequence). The CDR3 loop reads CASSFGQGRSQPQHF. Written as DNA, the CDR3 is TGTGCCAGCAGTTTCGGGCAGGGGAGAAGTCAGCCCCAGCATTTT.